In this sample, the clone carrying this TCR beta chain turned up many times. Its target is not known. Amplified regions were TCR beta CDR3 sequences from RNA transcripts. Carried out on the TCR CDR3, a first-round RT-PCR used the HTBI primer set. TCRdb re-derived calls from the multiplex PCR reads in MiXCR, one entry per CDR3 protein. The sample shows fewer than 450,000 distinct CDR3 sequences, roughly 15% of them seen only once. This entry is derived from a study of T cells in Graves' hyperthyroidism and ophthalmopathy. Study-wide context: Before any treatment, at initial diagnosis, peripheral blood was collected.

V dropped 6 bases and J dropped 2 bases, with 16 bases sitting between them. This CDR3 contains 15 residues. Study-wide results and limits: Ophthalmopathy prediction by the model preceded onset by a median approximately 5.9 months.

The study left out patients who had uncontrolled infection, other autoimmune disease, pregnancy or lactation. PBMCs were collected from a roughly 10 ml volume of fresh peripheral blood. The chain employs TRBV12-3 or TRBV12-4 and TRBJ2-5, with D maybe TRBD2 (5 bases). The sequence was collected from a woman between 55 and 75 years old with Graves' ophthalmopathy. What was sequenced was blood. Here the CDR3 DNA reads TGTGCCAGCAGCCTAGGGCATCGGGAACAAGAGACCCAGTACTTC. Translating gives CASSLGHREQETQYF.